This entry describes one TCR beta chain. Antigen unknown. The CDR3 covers 17 residues. Germline CDR1 and CDR2: SGHNT and YYREEE (reference sequence). Unmatched junction bases numbered 7, after V lost 3 bases and J lost 0 bases. Method: immunoSEQ multiplex PCR; TCRdb's copy keeps in-frame clones and lacks some. The sample holds approximately 300,000 clones; around four fifths are singletons and the top ten take more than 6%. This record belongs to a study of cytotoxic CD8 clonotypes in ibrutinib-treated CLL. For the study at large: Partial responders around 25, complete 2; approximately 12 progressed and about 14 stayed in remission by median approximately 5.5 years. Overall study results and limits: Clonality increased at ibrutinib response and stayed stable in sustained remission. At progression, however, it fell back toward baseline. Baseline clonality exceeded age-matched healthy donors and tracked circulating CD8+ T-cell counts.

The TCR was taken from a human donor with chronic lymphocytic leukemia. Sequenced here: PBMCs, sampled before ibrutinib treatment. This rearrangement joins TRBV5-4 to TRBJ2-7; 12 bases map to TRBD2. CDR3 coding DNA: TGTGCCAGCAGCTCAGGACTAGCGGGAATTAGCTCCTACGAGCAGTACTTC. Amino acids: CASSSGLAGISSYEQYF.